Below are 28 T cell receptor beta chains sequenced from a single sample in a study of technical replicates of blood from a few donors. Repertoires were generated with immunoSEQ multiplex PCR, while TCRdb's copy carries only in-frame clones and drops some. The table has 98,000 or so clones, roughly 96% seen once; the top ten hold about 0.19%. Sequencing was performed on T cells isolated from PBMCs. These receptors were obtained from a human donor in good health.

The V call is TRBV5-8, the J call TRBJ1-2, with 9 bases that match TRBD1. The germline V gene encodes CDR1 SGHTS and CDR2 YDEGEE. The CDR3 has 16 residues. Trimming took 4 bases from V and 0 from J; bases not matched to a gene: 7. The CDR3 sequence: CASSTGTGISNYGYTF. The CDR3, as DNA: TGTGCCAGCAGCACCGGGACAGGGATTTCTAACTATGGCTACACCTTC.

This sequence joins TRBV13 and TRBJ2-1; 13 bases are a match to TRBD2. The V and J ends lost 5 bases and 4 bases, in that order; junction bases with no gene match: 20. The germline CDR1 and CDR2 sequences are PRHDT and FYEKMQ (reference sequence). The CDR3 is 21 amino acids. CDR3 loop: CASSPIPGGLGTSGDYNEQFF. The CDR3 DNA reads as TGTGCCAGCAGCCCGATCCCCGGGGGACTCGGGACTAGCGGGGATTACAATGAGCAGTTCTTC.

The chain is built from TRBV7-6 and TRBJ2-2; possible D gene TRBD1, 6 bases. The CDR3 is 16 residues long. V was clipped by 6 bases and J by 1 base, with 15 bases between them. CDR1 is SGHVS and CDR2 is FNYEAQ in the germline V gene. The CDR3 spells CASSYPTGRNTGELFF. In DNA, the CDR3 is TGTGCCAGCAGTTACCCTACAGGGAGGAACACCGGGGAGCTGTTTTTT. Full variable domain (outside the CDR3, taken from reference TRBV7-6 and TRBJ2-2): GAGVSQSPRYKVTKRGQDVALRCDPISGHVSLYWYRQALGQGPEFLTYFNYEAQQDKSGLPNDRFSAERPEGSISTLTIQRTEQRDSAMYRCASSYPTGRNTGELFFGEGSRLTVL.

In its sample, this clone was seen once. The gene calls are TRBV30 and TRBJ1-1, with no clear D. Germline V CDR1 and CDR2: GTSNPN, SVGIG (reference sequence). CDR3 length: 12 amino acids. V gave up 0 bases and J gave up 4 bases, with 6 bases separating them. The CDR3 nucleotides read TGTGCCTGGAGTGTAGAGGTCACTGAAGCTTTCTTT. Translated: CAWSVEVTEAFF.

V and J are TRBV5-4 and TRBJ1-2, with TRBD1 matching 7 bases. The CDR3 loop spans 15 amino acids. Trimming at V came to 2 bases and at J to 5 bases, leaving 9 bases not matched to a gene. The germline gives CDR1 SGHNT, CDR2 YYREEE (reference sequence). In nucleotides, the CDR3 is TGTGCCAGCAGCTTATTTGACAGGGTAGGGTATGGCTACACCTTC. Its protein product is CASSLFDRVGYGYTF.

The chain combines TRBV6-1 with TRBJ2-1; no clear D. The germline gives CDR1 MNHNS, CDR2 SASEGT. Trimming pared 9 bases from V and 0 bases from J, leaving 6 bases between. The CDR3 covers 12 residues. Here the CDR3 reads CASPGSYNEQFF. The CDR3 region has the DNA TGTGCCAGTCCGGGCTCCTACAATGAGCAGTTCTTC.

The rearrangement joins TRBV5-1 to TRBJ2-3; 14 nucleotides agree with TRBD2. The CDR3 spans 19 residues. Germline assignment: CDR1 SGHRS and CDR2 YFSETQ. V was clipped by 0 bases and J by 0 bases; unmatched bases: 6. The CDR3 DNA sequence: TGCGCCAGCAGCTTGGCCGGGACTAGCGGGGGATTTAGCACAGATACGCAGTATTTT. Translated, it gives CASSLAGTSGGFSTDTQYF. The whole variable domain, remainder taken from reference TRBV5-1 and TRBJ2-3, is KAGVTQTPRYLIKTRGQQVTLSCSPISGHRSVSWYQQTPGQGLQFLFEYFSETQRNKGNFPGRFSGRQFSNSRSEMNVSTLELGDSALYLCASSLAGTSGGFSTDTQYFGPGTRLTVL.

This clone was found a few times. This chain connects TRBV11-2 to TRBJ2-5, with TRBD1 matching 8 bases. The V and J ends lost 5 bases and 2 bases, in that order; junction bases with no gene match: 10. The CDR3 covers 16 residues. Germline CDR1 SGHAT, CDR2 FQNNGV. CDR3 DNA: TGTGCCAGCAGCCCTCCGAGACAGGGGCTTCAAGAGACCCAGTACTTC. Its protein product is CASSPPRQGLQETQYF.

The rearrangement joins TRBV10-2 to TRBJ2-7; possibly TRBD1 for D (6 bases). The CDR3 has 17 residues. Per germline, CDR1 WSHSY and CDR2 SAAADI. V lost 3 bases to trimming and J lost 2 bases, with 20 bases between them. The CDR3 sequence: CASSDPVVAGAPYEQYF. The CDR3 nucleotides read TGCGCCAGCAGTGACCCCGTCGTGGCAGGGGCACCCTACGAGCAGTACTTC.

This rearrangement joins TRBV5-1 to TRBJ1-6, with D maybe TRBD1 (6 bases). V was trimmed by 2 bases and J by 6 bases, leaving 15 bases between them. The CDR3 consists of 16 residues. The V gene's germline CDR1 is SGHRS and CDR2 YFSETQ. Here the CDR3 reads CASSFQDSAINSPLHF. The CDR3 DNA sequence: TGCGCCAGCAGCTTCCAGGACAGCGCGATTAATTCACCCCTCCACTTT.

Only one count was recorded for this clone. In nucleotides, the CDR3 is TGTGCCAGCAGCGCTATTCCGGGACAGGGGGCTAGGAGCAATCAGCCCCAGCATTTT. This codes for CASSAIPGQGARSNQPQHF. The chain links TRBV2 to TRBJ1-5, with 12 bases fitting TRBD1. The CDR3 totals 19 residues. V was pared by 6 bases and J by 1 base, with 13 bases of the junction left unmatched. The germline gives CDR1 SNHLY, CDR2 FYNNEI.

This clone is a singleton in its sample. The rearrangement links TRBV5-4 to TRBJ1-2; TRBD1 matches 8 bases. Germline V CDR1 and CDR2: SGHNT, YYREEE (reference sequence). Trimming at V came to 4 bases and at J to 5 bases, leaving 7 bases not matched to a gene. The CDR3 spans 14 residues. The CDR3 sequence: CASSRGQVEYGYTF. For the CDR3, the DNA is TGTGCCAGCAGCCGGGGACAGGTGGAGTATGGCTACACCTTC.

This chain joins TRBV5-1 and TRBJ1-4; 8 bases are shared with TRBD1. After removal of 7 bases from V and 7 bases from J, the junction contained 9 bases not matched to a gene. Per germline, CDR1 SGHRS and CDR2 YFSETQ. The CDR3 is made up of 14 amino acids. CDR3: CASGDQGASEKLFF. DNA of the CDR3: TGCGCCAGCGGTGATCAGGGGGCGTCTGAAAAACTGTTTTTT.

This chain connects TRBV7-2 to TRBJ1-1; D is perhaps TRBD1 (6 bases). V gave up 1 base and J gave up 3 bases, with 18 bases separating them. The CDR3 is 17 amino acids. Germline assignment: CDR1 SGHTA and CDR2 FQGNSA. CDR3 loop: CASSLESPTGRDTEAFF. In DNA, the CDR3 is TGTGCCAGCAGCTTAGAATCCCCTACAGGGAGGGACACTGAAGCTTTCTTT.

V usage is TRBV29-1 and J usage is TRBJ2-1; 13 nucleotides align to TRBD2. CDR3 size: 16 residues. The germline V gene encodes CDR1 SQVTM and CDR2 ANQGSEA. V lost 0 bases to trimming and J lost 5 bases; unmatched junction nucleotides: 4. This CDR3 reads CSVEDTSGRANNEQFF. The CDR3, as DNA: TGCAGCGTTGAAGATACTAGCGGGAGGGCTAACAATGAGCAGTTCTTC.

This chain joins TRBV5-1 and TRBJ2-3; possibly TRBD1 for D (6 bases). The CDR3 runs 15 residues. Per the germline V gene, CDR1 is SGHRS and CDR2 is YFSETQ. V lost 3 bases, J lost 5 bases, and 16 bases lay in between. CDR3: CASSWGPGDKDTQYF. CDR3 in DNA: TGCGCCAGCAGCTGGGGGCCAGGGGATAAAGATACGCAGTATTTT.

The chain recombines TRBV10-2 with TRBJ1-5; tentatively, D is TRBD1 (5 bases). V was clipped by 2 bases and J by 3 bases, with 8 bases between them. Germline values: CDR1 WSHSY, CDR2 SAAADI. This CDR3 contains 14 residues. In DNA form, the CDR3 reads TGCGCCAGCAGTGAGGACAGCGACAATCAGCCCCAGCATTTT. It encodes CASSEDSDNQPQHF.

This clone has a single count. This chain joins TRBV6-5 and TRBJ1-1, with D perhaps TRBD1 (5 bases). Germline CDR1 MNHEY, CDR2 SVGAGI. V gave up 8 bases and J gave up 0 bases, with 10 bases separating them. This CDR3 region has 13 residues. This CDR3 is CASAHRMNTEAFF. The CDR3 DNA sequence: TGTGCCAGCGCCCACAGGATGAACACTGAAGCTTTCTTT.

The chain combines TRBV2 with TRBJ1-1; maybe TRBD1 (6 bases). Per germline, CDR1 SNHLY and CDR2 FYNNEI. The V end lost 3 bases, the J end lost 1 base, and 15 bases lay between the germline ends. This CDR3 contains 16 residues. The CDR3 nucleotides are TGTGCCAGCAGTGACCCAAGGGGGGGAGGGAACACTGAAGCTTTCTTT. Amino acids: CASSDPRGGGNTEAFF.

The rearrangement uses TRBV27 and TRBJ2-2; 8 bases line up with TRBD1. The germline V gene has CDR1 MNHEY and CDR2 SMNVEV (reference sequence). V was clipped by 1 base and J by 6 bases; unmatched bases: 4. The CDR3 sequence is 15 residues long. The CDR3 nucleotides are TGTGCCAGCAGTTTATACAGGGGGAATTCCGGGGAGCTGTTTTTT. Amino acids: CASSLYRGNSGELFF.

This chain joins TRBV25-1 and TRBJ1-1; 9 positions agree with TRBD1. CDR3 length: 16 residues. The V and J ends lost 6 bases and 4 bases, in that order; junction bases with no gene match: 12. The germline CDR1 and CDR2 sequences are MGHDK and SYGVNS. The CDR3 region is CASSFTGTGRGTEAFF. The CDR3 DNA follows: TGTGCCAGCAGCTTCACCGGGACAGGGAGAGGCACTGAAGCTTTCTTT.

This clone was recorded once. The chain is built from TRBV18 and TRBJ1-2; D gene ambiguous. Germline V lookup: CDR1 KGHSH, CDR2 LQKENI. Trimming shortened V by 5 bases and J by 2 bases, and 6 bases separated the two germline ends. The CDR3 totals 12 residues. The CDR3, as DNA: TGTGCCAGCTCAGAAGAGAACTATGGCTACACCTTC. This encodes CASSEENYGYTF.

The V gene is TRBV7-9, the J gene TRBJ1-3, with 10 bases lining up with TRBD1. CDR3 length: 16 residues. Germline-derived CDR1 and CDR2 are SEHNR and FQNEAQ (reference sequence). With 5 bases clipped from V and 6 bases from J, the junction kept 10 bases outside the gene matches. The CDR3 sequence is CASSGAGTGVINTIYF. In DNA, the CDR3 is TGTGCCAGCAGCGGAGCTGGGACAGGGGTTATAAACACCATATATTTT.

This rearrangement joins TRBV4-1 to TRBJ2-5; D unresolved. Germline V CDR1 and CDR2: MGHRA, YSYEKL. CDR3 size: 14 residues. The V gene lost 4 bases and the J gene lost 1 base, with 10 bases spanning the gap. The CDR3 nucleotides are TGCGCCAGCAGCCCGTTAGAGCTCCAAGAGACCCAGTACTTC. This encodes CASSPLELQETQYF.

This chain connects TRBV4-1 to TRBJ1-5, with TRBD1 matching over 7 bases. This CDR3 has 17 residues. V trimming: 0 bases; J trimming: 7 bases; junction bases outside the gene matches: 12. Germline V gene data show CDR1 as MGHRA and CDR2 as YSYEKL. The CDR3 DNA sequence: TGCGCCAGCAGCCAAGACCCCCCAACGGCAGGGGGACAGCCCCAGCATTTT. Its translation: CASSQDPPTAGGQPQHF.

The V gene is TRBV7-9, the J gene TRBJ2-1, with 7 bases aligning to TRBD1. CDR3 size: 14 residues. Germline V gene data show CDR1 as SEHNR and CDR2 as FQNEAQ (reference sequence). Losses at the gene ends were 5 bases for V and 8 bases for J; bases not matched to a gene: 9. In nucleotides, the CDR3 is TGTGCCAGCAGCCCCGTTCGACAGGGTCATGAGCAGTTCTTC. The encoded protein is CASSPVRQGHEQFF.

This chain's CDR3 is CASTGGSTDTQYF. DNA for the CDR3: TGTGCCAGCACGGGTGGATCCACAGATACGCAGTATTTT. The V and J genes are TRBV28 and TRBJ2-3, with D unclear. The CDR3 spans 13 residues. Between the trimmed V and J ends, which lost 7 bases and 2 bases, there was a span of 10 bases. Germline-derived CDR1 and CDR2 are MDHEN and SYDVKM.

The chain joins TRBV30 to TRBJ2-7, with D unclear. The CDR3 runs to 13 residues. V gave up 4 bases and J gave up 2 bases, with 12 bases separating them. CDR1 and CDR2 from the germline V gene are GTSNPN and SVGIG (reference sequence). CDR3 in amino acids: CAWIIESTYEQYF. CDR3 bases: TGTGCCTGGATTATCGAGTCCACCTACGAGCAGTACTTC.